What follows is one TCR beta chain and its context. Its matching antigen is unknown. The data stem from a study of cytomegalovirus exposure and HLA in healthy donors. Study outcomes and limitations: A few of the chains that were CMV-associated were confirmed in vitro to be specific for CMV antigens.

TCRdb keeps only in-frame clones here, not all; method: immunoSEQ multiplex PCR. The table lists approximately 200,000 clones, under 95% of them singletons. This CDR3 is 14 amino acids long. The germline V gene encodes CDR1 MNHEY and CDR2 SMNVEV (reference sequence). Trimming cost V 8 bases and J 5 bases; bases outside gene matches: 9. The sequencing input was PBMCs. The V gene is TRBV27, the J gene TRBJ2-3; TRBD2 agrees at 8 bases. This sequence originates from a woman between 18 and 29 years old in good health and CMV-seronegative. The CDR3: CASRLAGLLDTQYF. CDR3 DNA: TGTGCCAGCCGTCTAGCGGGTCTTCTAGATACGCAGTATTTT.